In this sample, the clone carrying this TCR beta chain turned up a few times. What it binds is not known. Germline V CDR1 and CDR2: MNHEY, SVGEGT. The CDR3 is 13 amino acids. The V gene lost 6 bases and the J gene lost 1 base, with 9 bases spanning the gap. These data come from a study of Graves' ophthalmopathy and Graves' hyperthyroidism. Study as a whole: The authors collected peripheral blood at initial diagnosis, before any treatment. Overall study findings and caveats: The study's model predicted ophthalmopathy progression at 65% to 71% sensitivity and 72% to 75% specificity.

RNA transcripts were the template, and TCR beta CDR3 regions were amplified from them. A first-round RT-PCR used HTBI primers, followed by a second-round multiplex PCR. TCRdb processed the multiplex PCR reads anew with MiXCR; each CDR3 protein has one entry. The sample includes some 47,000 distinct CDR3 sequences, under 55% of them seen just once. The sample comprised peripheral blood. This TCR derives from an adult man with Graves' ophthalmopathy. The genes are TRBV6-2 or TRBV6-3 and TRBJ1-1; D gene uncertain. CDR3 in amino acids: CASSENPNTEAFF. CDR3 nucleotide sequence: TGTGCCAGCAGCGAAAATCCGAACACTGAAGCTTTCTTT.